The clone carrying this T cell receptor beta chain has just a few counts. What it binds is unknown. TCRbeta library preparation incorporated unique molecular identifiers. TCRdb ran MiXCR on the PCR reads and lists one entry per CDR3 protein. The sample carries about 200,000 distinct CDR3 sequences, around a sixth recorded once. Germline values: CDR1 LNHNV, CDR2 YYDKDF (reference sequence). The CDR3 has 21 residues. The V segment lost 1 base and the J segment 1 base; nucleotides outside the gene matches: 22. The sample comes from a study of T-cell reconstitution after alpha-beta-depleted transplantation in children. Overall study results and limits: Surviving recipient T cells and thymic progenitors produced the high day-60 TCRbeta diversity seen in some patients. The main origin of T-cell counts and diversity one year after transplant was newly produced T cells. After transplant, at about two months, alpha-beta T cells were reportedly derived from several hundred expanded graft clones.

The chain recombines TRBV15 with TRBJ2-7; 7 positions match TRBD2. This receptor was obtained from a male patient aged 2-10 years who had a stem cell transplant for acute lymphoblastic leukemia, so the T cells may come from the graft donor. The source was PBMCs, mostly from graft donor cells, collected 360 days after TCRalphabeta/CD19-depleted stem cell transplant. CDR3 sequence (DNA): TGTGCCACCAGCAGAGCTACGGGAGGACGGGGGAGGACGGTGGGGTCCTACGAGCAGTACTTC. Translation: CATSRATGGRGRTVGSYEQYF.